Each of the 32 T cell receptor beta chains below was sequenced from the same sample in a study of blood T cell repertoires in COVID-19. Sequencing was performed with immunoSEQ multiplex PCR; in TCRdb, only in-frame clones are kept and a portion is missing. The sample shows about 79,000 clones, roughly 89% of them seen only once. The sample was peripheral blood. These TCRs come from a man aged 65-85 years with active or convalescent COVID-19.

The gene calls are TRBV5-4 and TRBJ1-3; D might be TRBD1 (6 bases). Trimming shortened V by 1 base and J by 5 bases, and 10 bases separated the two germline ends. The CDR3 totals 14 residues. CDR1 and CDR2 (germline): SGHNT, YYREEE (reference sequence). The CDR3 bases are TGTGCCAGCAGCTTGAAAGGGACAAGAAACACCATATATTTT. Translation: CASSLKGTRNTIYF.

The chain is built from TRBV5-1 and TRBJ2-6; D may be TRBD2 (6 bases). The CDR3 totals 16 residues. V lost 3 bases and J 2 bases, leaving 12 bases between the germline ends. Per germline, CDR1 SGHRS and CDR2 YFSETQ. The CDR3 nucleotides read TGCGCCAGCAGCTGGAGGGGTCCAACTGGGGCCAACGTCCTGACTTTC. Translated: CASSWRGPTGANVLTF.

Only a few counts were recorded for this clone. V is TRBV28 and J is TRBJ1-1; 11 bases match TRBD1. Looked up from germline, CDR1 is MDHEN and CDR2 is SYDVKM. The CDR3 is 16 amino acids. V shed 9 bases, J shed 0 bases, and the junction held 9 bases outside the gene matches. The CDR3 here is CASLGQGAGVNTEAFF. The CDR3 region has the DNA TGTGCCAGTCTCGGACAGGGGGCCGGGGTGAACACTGAAGCTTTCTTT.

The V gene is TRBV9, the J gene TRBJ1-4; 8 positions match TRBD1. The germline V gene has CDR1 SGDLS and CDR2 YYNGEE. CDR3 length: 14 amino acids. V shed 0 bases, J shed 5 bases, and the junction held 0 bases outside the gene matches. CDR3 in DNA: TGTGCCAGCAGCGTAGGACAGGGGAATGAAAAACTGTTTTTT. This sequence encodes CASSVGQGNEKLFF.

Here the CDR3 DNA reads TGTGCCAGCAGCGTAGGCGGGAGTGTAACAGATACGCAGTATTTT. Amino acids: CASSVGGSVTDTQYF. V and J are TRBV9 and TRBJ2-3; 7 bases are shared with TRBD2. The ends lost 0 bases at V and 3 bases at J; junction bases unmatched: 4. CDR3 length: 15 amino acids. Germline values: CDR1 SGDLS, CDR2 YYNGEE.

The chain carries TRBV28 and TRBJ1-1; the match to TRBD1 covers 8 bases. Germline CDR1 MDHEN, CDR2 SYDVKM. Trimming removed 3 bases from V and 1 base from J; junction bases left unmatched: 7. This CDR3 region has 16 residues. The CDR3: CASSLGWGQANTEAFF. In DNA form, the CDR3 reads TGTGCCAGCAGTTTGGGGTGGGGACAGGCGAACACTGAAGCTTTCTTT.

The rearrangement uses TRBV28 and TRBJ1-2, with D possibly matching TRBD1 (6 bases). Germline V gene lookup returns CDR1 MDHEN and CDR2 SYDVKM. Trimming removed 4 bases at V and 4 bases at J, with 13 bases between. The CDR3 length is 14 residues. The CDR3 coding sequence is TGTGCCAGCAGTTCCCAACAGGGATCCTATGGCTACACCTTC. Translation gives CASSSQQGSYGYTF.

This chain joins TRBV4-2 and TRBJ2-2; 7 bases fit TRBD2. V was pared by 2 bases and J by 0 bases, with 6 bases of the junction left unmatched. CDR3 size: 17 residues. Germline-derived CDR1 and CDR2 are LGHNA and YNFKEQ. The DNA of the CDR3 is TGTGCCAGCAGCCAACTAATAGCGGGTGCGAACACCGGGGAGCTGTTTTTT. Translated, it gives CASSQLIAGANTGELFF.

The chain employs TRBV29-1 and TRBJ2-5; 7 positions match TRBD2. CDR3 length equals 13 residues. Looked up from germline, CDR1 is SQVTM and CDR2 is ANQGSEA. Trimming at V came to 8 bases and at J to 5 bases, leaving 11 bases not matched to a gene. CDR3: CSTSGVRGETQYF. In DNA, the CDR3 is TGCAGCACGAGCGGGGTGCGAGGGGAGACCCAGTACTTC.

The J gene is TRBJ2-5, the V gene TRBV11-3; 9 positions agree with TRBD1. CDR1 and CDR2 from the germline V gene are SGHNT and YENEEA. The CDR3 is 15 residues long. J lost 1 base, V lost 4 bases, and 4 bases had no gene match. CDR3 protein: CASSSGTGLQETQYF. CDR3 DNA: TGTGCCAGCAGCTCGGGGACAGGGCTCCAAGAGACCCAGTACTTC.

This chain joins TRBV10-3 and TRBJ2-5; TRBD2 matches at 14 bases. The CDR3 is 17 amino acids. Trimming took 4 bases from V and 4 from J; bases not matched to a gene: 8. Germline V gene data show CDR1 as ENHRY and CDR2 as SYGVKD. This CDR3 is CAISATGTSGRRETQYF. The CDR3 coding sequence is TGTGCCATCAGTGCGACCGGGACTAGCGGGAGACGAGAGACCCAGTACTTC.

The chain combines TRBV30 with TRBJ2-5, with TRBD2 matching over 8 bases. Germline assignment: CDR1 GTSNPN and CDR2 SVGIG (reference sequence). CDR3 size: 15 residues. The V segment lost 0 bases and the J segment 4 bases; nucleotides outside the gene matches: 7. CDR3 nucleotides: TGTGCCTGGAGTGTACAACGGGGGGGCTCAGAGACCCAGTACTTC. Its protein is CAWSVQRGGSETQYF.

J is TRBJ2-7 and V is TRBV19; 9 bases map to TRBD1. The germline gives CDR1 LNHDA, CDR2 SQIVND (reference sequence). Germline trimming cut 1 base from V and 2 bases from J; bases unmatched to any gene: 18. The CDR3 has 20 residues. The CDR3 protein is CASSIGPGQGKPGYPYEQYF. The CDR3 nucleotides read TGTGCCAGTAGTATAGGGCCGGGACAGGGCAAGCCCGGGTACCCCTACGAGCAGTACTTC.

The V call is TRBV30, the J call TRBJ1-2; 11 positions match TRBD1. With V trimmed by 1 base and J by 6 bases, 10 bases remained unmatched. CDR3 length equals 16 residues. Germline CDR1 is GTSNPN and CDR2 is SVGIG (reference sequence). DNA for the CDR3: TGTGCCTGGAGTGCCAACCTCCGGACAGGGGGCCATGGCTACACCTTC. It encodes CAWSANLRTGGHGYTF.

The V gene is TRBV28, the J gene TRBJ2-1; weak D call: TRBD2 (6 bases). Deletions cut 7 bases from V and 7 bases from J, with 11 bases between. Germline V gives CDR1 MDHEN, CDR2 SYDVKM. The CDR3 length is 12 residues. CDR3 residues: CASTFGGNEQFF. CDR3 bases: TGTGCCAGCACTTTTGGAGGGAATGAGCAGTTCTTC.

The CDR3 DNA follows: TGTGCCACCCAACCGGGACAGACGTTCCACGAGCAGTACTTC. Amino acids: CATQPGQTFHEQYF. This chain uses TRBV28 with TRBJ2-7; 7 bases are shared with TRBD1. V shed 10 bases, J shed 5 bases, and the junction held 14 bases outside the gene matches. CDR1 is MDHEN, CDR2 SYDVKM, per germline. The CDR3 extends over 14 amino acids.

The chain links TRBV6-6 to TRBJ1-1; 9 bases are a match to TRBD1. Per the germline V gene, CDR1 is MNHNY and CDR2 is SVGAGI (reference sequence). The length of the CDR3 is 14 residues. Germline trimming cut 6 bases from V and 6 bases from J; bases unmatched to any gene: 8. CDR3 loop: CASSTGTGRSEAFF. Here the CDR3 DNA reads TGTGCCAGCAGCACCGGGACAGGGCGGTCTGAAGCTTTCTTT.

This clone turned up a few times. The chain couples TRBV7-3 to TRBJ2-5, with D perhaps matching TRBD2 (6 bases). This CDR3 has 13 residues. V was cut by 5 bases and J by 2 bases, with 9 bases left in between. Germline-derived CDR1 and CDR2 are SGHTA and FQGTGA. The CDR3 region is CASSPSGQETQYF. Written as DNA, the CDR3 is TGTGCCAGCAGCCCAAGCGGGCAAGAGACCCAGTACTTC.

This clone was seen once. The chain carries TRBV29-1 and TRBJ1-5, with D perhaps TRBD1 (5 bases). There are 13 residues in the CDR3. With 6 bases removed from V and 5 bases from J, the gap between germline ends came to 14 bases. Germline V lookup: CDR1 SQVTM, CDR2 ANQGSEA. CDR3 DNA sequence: TGCAGCGTGGTTGTCGGGGGTGATCAGCCCCAGCATTTT. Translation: CSVVVGGDQPQHF.

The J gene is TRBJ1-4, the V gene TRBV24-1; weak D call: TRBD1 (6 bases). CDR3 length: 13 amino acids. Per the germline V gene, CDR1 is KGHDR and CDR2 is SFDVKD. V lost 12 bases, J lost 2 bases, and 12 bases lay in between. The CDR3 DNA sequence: TGTGCCGCACAAACAGGGACTAATGAAAAACTGTTTTTT. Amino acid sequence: CAAQTGTNEKLFF.

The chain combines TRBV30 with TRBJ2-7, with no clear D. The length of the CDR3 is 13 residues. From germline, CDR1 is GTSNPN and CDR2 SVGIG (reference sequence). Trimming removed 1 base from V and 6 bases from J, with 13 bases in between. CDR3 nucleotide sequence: TGTGCCTGGAGTGGAGGTGGTGTGGGCGAGCAGTACTTC. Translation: CAWSGGGVGEQYF.

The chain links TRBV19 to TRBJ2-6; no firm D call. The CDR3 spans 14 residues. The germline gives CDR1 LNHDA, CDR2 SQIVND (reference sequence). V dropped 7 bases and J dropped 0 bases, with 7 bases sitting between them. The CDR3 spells CASTRSSGANVLTF. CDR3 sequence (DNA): TGTGCCAGTACTAGGAGCTCTGGGGCCAACGTCCTGACTTTC.

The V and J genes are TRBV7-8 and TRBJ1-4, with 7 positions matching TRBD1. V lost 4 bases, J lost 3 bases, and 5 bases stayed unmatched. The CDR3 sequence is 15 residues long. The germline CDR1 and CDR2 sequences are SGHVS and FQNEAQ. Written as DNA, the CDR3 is TGTGCCAGCAGCTCGGCCCAGGGGGCTAATGAAAAACTGTTTTTT. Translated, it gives CASSSAQGANEKLFF.

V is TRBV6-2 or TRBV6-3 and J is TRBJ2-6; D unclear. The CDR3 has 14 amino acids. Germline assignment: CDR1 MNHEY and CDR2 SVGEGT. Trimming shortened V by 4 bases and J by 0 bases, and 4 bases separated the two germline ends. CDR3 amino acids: CASSWASGANVLTF. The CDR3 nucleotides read TGTGCCAGCAGTTGGGCCTCTGGGGCCAACGTCCTGACTTTC.

Here the CDR3 DNA reads TGTGCCAGCAGTACAGGGATCCAAGAGACCCAGTACTTC. Amino acid sequence: CASSTGIQETQYF. The chain is built from TRBV12-3 or TRBV12-4 and TRBJ2-5, with D possibly matching TRBD1 (6 bases). The CDR3 totals 13 residues. Deletions cut 5 bases from V and 1 base from J, with 8 bases between.

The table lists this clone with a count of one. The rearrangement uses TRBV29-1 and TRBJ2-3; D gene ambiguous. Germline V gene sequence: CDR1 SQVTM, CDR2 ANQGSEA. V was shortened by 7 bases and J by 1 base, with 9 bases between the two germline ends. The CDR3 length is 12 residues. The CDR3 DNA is TGCAGCGCTGGGCACCGCACAGATACGCAGTATTTT. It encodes CSAGHRTDTQYF.

CDR3 in amino acids: CASSQEVGQNTGELFF. As DNA, the CDR3 is TGTGCCAGCAGCCAAGAAGTTGGACAGAACACCGGGGAGCTGTTTTTT. The genes are TRBV4-2 and TRBJ2-2; possibly TRBD1 for D (5 bases). The V gene's germline CDR1 is LGHNA and CDR2 YNFKEQ. The CDR3 totals 16 residues. Trimming took 0 bases from V and 1 from J, leaving 9 bases between them.

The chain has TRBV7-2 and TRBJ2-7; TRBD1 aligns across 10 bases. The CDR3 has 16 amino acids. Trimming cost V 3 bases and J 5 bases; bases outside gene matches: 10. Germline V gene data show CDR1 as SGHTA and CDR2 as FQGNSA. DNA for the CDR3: TGTGCCAGCAGCTTGACAGGGGGCCGACAGGGCCACGAGCAGTACTTC. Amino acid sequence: CASSLTGGRQGHEQYF.

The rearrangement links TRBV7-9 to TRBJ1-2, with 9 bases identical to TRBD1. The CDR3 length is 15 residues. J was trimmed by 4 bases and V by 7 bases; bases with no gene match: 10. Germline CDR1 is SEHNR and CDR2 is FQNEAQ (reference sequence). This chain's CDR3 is CASTLGQGLGYGYTF. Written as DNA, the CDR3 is TGTGCCAGCACCCTCGGACAGGGGCTTGGCTATGGCTACACCTTC.

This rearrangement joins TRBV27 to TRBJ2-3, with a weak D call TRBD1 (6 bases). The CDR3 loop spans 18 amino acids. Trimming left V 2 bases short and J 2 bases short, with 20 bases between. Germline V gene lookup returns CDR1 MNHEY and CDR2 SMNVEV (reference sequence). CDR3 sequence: CASSLRYGARGHTDTQYF. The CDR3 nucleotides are TGTGCCAGCAGTTTACGCTACGGGGCACGGGGACACACAGATACGCAGTATTTT.

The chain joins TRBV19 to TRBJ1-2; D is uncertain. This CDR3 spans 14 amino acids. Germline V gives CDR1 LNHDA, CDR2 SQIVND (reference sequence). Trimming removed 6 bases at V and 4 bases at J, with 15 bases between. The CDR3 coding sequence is TGTGCCAGTAGGAGCCCCGGCCGACTCTATGGCTACACCTTC. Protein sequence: CASRSPGRLYGYTF.

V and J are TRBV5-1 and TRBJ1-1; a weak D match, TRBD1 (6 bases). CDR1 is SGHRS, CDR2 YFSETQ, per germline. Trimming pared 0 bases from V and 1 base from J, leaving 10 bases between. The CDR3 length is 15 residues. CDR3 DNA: TGCGCCAGCAGCTTGGAGGGACAACAGAACACTGAAGCTTTCTTT. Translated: CASSLEGQQNTEAFF.